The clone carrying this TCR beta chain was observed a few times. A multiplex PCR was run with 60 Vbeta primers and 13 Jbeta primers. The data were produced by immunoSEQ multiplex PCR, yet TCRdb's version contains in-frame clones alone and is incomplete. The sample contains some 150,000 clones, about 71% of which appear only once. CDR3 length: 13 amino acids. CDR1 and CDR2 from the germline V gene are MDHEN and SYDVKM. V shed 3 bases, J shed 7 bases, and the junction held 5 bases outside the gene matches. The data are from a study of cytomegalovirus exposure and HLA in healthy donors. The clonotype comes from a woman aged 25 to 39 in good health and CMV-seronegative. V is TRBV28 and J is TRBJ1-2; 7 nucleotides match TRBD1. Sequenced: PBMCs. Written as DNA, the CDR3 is TGTGCCAGCAGTTTGGGTACAGGGGTTGGCTACACCTTC. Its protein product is CASSLGTGVGYTF.